This TCR beta chain came from a study of T cell responses to AZD1222 COVID-19 vaccine (dated by TCRdb to the early 2020s). As for the study more broadly: TCR sequencing covered 233 trial participants: about 210 given two doses of AZD1222 and around 25 given two doses of MenACWY control vaccine. Trial participants were enrolled by age into subgroups of 18-55, 56-69 and 70-plus years, and around 150, 29 and 61 TCR-sequenced participants, respectively, were included in these subgroups. Study-wide findings and limitations: Reportedly, almost half of the unique spike-specific TCRs recognized epitopes lying outside the regions that are mutated in the B.1.351 and B.1.1.7 variants. Only a handful of AZD1222 recipients were SARS-CoV-2 seropositive at baseline, limiting conclusions about previously exposed vaccinees. After two AZD1222 doses, both the breadth and the depth of spike-specific TCRs were significantly higher than at day 0 and than in MenACWY recipients. The 56-69-year group was small, and its depth increase did not reach significance, likely because of low power. Most participants were white British and females outnumbered males, and the authors suggested that clonal diversity may have been underestimated. The vaccine-associated CD4 TCRs covered the entire spike protein, and the dominant responses fell in regions 160-218 and 743-854. No day 14 peak-response samples were available, so repertoires were characterized only after the peak T cell response.

In light of the paper, this sample's time point label describes: about 28 days (+/-7) after the second vaccine dose. AZD1222 recipients with second doses at about 4 weeks or about 12 weeks were pooled, because spike-specific TCR depth and breadth did not differ between schedules. The vaccinee samples were drawn from two UK trials, COV001 and COV002, one of which was a single-blind randomized controlled phase 2/3 trial testing AZD1222 (ChAdOx1 nCoV-19) in healthy adults. Trial participant PBMC samples were collected at day 0 and day 28 after the second dose for TCRbeta chain sequencing. The CDR3 regions of human TCRbeta chains were analyzed by immunosequencing. Concerning the study's data processing: Repertoire TCRs were matched against a reference library of SARS-CoV-2-specific TCRs generated with the MIRA antigen-specificity platform. Breadth was defined as the fraction of unique TCRs that were SARS-CoV-2-associated. Depth was defined as the fraction of total T cells that were SARS-CoV-2-associated. Each spike-specific TCR was assigned to its reactive spike region and to a CD4 or CD8 class using the MIRA data. Log10-transformed breadth and depth values were compared by one-way ANOVA with Sidak's multiple comparisons tests. The table was pulled from immuneACCESS by TCRdb, which kept in-frame rearrangements only. Such tables lose some clones; where checked, under half of the loss comes from unresolved V genes, and the rest has no known cause. V and J calls and clone size come straight from that table; D and trimming were deduced from the DNA. The sample contains 65,000 to 75,000 clones, over 70% of them found a single time. Around 48% of the sample belongs to the ten largest clones.

The CDR3, cysteine through phenylalanine, is 16 amino acids long. Left in the record is the CDR3 DNA by itself, 48 bases read in frame from the first base. The germline V gene supplies CDR1 SGHTA and CDR2 FQGNSA. V has 5 bases trimmed and J has 2 bases trimmed; junction bases matching no gene number 10. Concerning this clone: The clone's antigen remains unknown. No base-level quality is on record; no much larger clone is a single base apart.

The chain joins TRBV7-2 to TRBJ2-5; the junction holds 8 bases that match TRBD2. This clonotype originated in an adult who received the AZD1222 COVID-19 vaccine. The sequencing here drew on peripheral blood, taken 28 days after the second AZD1222 dose. The nucleotide sequence reads TGTGCCAGCAGCGCCCAACTAGCGGAACGGCAAGAGACCCAGTACTTC. Its translation is CASSAQLAERQETQYF.